A selection of T cell receptor beta chains follows, all from one sample in a study of spatial heterogeneity in lung cancer. TCRdb analysed the 5' RACE reads with MiXCR anew, one entry per CDR3 protein. This sample has 30,000 to 35,000 distinct CDR3 sequences, with around 9.3% found just once. The sample consisted of PBMCs, taken at follow-up. These receptors originate from a female donor with early-stage non-small cell lung cancer. The CDR3 runs from the conserved cysteine through the conserved F or W. The D gene is left open where the match is weak. Rows may omit the clone size; those that give it use once, few, many or a size class.

v_call	clone_size	d_call	j_call	cdr3_nt	cdr3_aa
TRBV29-1	few	NA	TRBJ2-3	TGCAGCGCTGGGTTGGGAGATACGCAGTATTTT	CSAGLGDTQYF
TRBV5-4	many	NA	TRBJ2-5	TGTGCCAGCAGCCCGGGTCAGGGGCCTCCAGAGACCCAGTACTTC	CASSPGQGPPETQYF
TRBV9	many	NA	TRBJ2-1	TGTGCCAGCAGCCAGGAGGATTACTCCTACAATGAGCAGTTCTTC	CASSQEDYSYNEQFF
TRBV7-2	many	NA	TRBJ2-7	TGTGCCAGCAGCCCATCCCTAGTAATCCAGCAGTACTTC	CASSPSLVIQQYF
TRBV28	many	TRBD1	TRBJ2-5	TGTGCCAGCAGCAGGAACTGGGACAGCCAAGAGACCCAGTACTTC	CASSRNWDSQETQYF
TRBV3-1	NA	NA	TRBJ1-5	TGTGCCAGCAGCGACATGTTTGGGCAGCCCCAGCATTTT	CASSDMFGQPQHF
TRBV7-2	few	NA	TRBJ1-1	TGTGCCAGCAGCTTGCAAGGGGGAAGGGTGAACACTGAAGCTTTCTTT	CASSLQGGRVNTEAFF
TRBV9	many	TRBD2	TRBJ2-3	TGTGCCAGCAGCGGATACAGGACTAGCCAAAGCACAGATACGCAGTATTTT	CASSGYRTSQSTDTQYF
TRBV12-3/TRBV12-4	many	TRBD2	TRBJ2-3	TGTGCCAGCATTGCGGGGGAGAGCACAGATACGCAGTATTTT	CASIAGESTDTQYF
TRBV11-1	few	NA	TRBJ2-5	TGTGCCAGCACCGTTACATCCACTGACGATGGGACCCAGTACTTC	CASTVTSTDDGTQYF
TRBV27	few	NA	TRBJ2-3	TGTGCCAGCGCACAGGGAGGTGGCACAGATACGCAGTATTTT	CASAQGGGTDTQYF
TRBV6-5	many	NA	TRBJ2-5	TGTGCCAGCAGTCAACCAGGGGCAGGCCAAGAGACCCAGTACTTC	CASSQPGAGQETQYF
TRBV28	many	TRBD1	TRBJ1-1	TGTGCCAGCAGTTCCGGGACAGGGGCCACTGAAGCTTTCTTT	CASSSGTGATEAFF
TRBV9	many	NA	TRBJ1-2	TGTGCCAGCAGCGTATTTCCGTGGACGGATGGCTACACCTTC	CASSVFPWTDGYTF
TRBV12-3/TRBV12-4	NA	NA	TRBJ1-1	TGTGCCAGCAGTTTTAGAGTGTCGGACACTGAAGCTTTCTTT	CASSFRVSDTEAFF
TRBV9	many	NA	TRBJ2-7	TGTGCCAGCAGCGTAGGCAGGGATTACGAGCAGTACTTC	CASSVGRDYEQYF
TRBV7-2	many	NA	TRBJ1-5	TGTGCCAGCAGCCCCGGTCAGGCGTTACATCAGCCCCAGCATTTT	CASSPGQALHQPQHF
TRBV7-2	many	NA	TRBJ2-1	TGTGCCAGCAGCACCCGCTTCGGGTCCTACAATGAGCAGTTCTTC	CASSTRFGSYNEQFF
TRBV28	many	TRBD2	TRBJ2-3	TGTGCCAGCAGCTACGTACTAGCGGGGGCTTCATCAACGCACAGATCGCAGTATTTT	CASSYVLAGASSTHRSQYF
TRBV18	many	TRBD1	TRBJ2-5	TGTGCCAGCTCATACGGGACAGCCCAACCAGAGACCCAGTACTTC	CASSYGTAQPETQYF
TRBV13	many	NA	TRBJ2-7	TGTGCCAGCGGGCGAGGGAGGAACGAGCAGTACTTC	CASGRGRNEQYF
TRBV7-2	NA	TRBD1	TRBJ1-5	TGTGCCAGCAGCCCGGGACAGGGGGTTGGGCCCCAGCATTTT	CASSPGQGVGPQHF
TRBV7-6	NA	NA	TRBJ1-4	TGTGCCAGCAGCCAAAACACCGGGACTAATGAAAAACTGTTTTTT	CASSQNTGTNEKLFF
TRBV5-5	many	NA	TRBJ2-1	TGTGCCAGCAGCTTGGGACCGGAAAATGAGCAGTTCTTC	CASSLGPENEQFF
TRBV29-1	medium-sized	TRBD2	TRBJ2-2	TGCAGCGTTGAAGGAACCCGGACTAGCGGGGTCGGGGAGCTGTTTTTT	CSVEGTRTSGVGELFF